One sample yielded the 25 T cell receptor beta chains listed below, sequenced in a study of beta chain features in type 1 diabetes. The sequenced template was cDNA made from the entire isolated RNA. Clones were sequenced by immunoSEQ multiplex PCR, and TCRdb holds only the in-frame ones, with some missing. The sample has around 250,000 clones, about a fifth seen once; the top ten hold more than 0.025%. The antigens of these receptors remain unknown. Study conclusions and caveats: A moderate, significant TCRB CDR3 shortening appeared in type 1 diabetes across four CD4+ subsets.

Sequenced material: naive CD4+ T cells from blood. The receptors originated from a woman in her thirties or forties with type 1 diabetes.

V usage is TRBV4-3 and J usage is TRBJ1-4; 8 nucleotides match TRBD1. The CDR3 has 15 amino acids. CDR1 is LGHNA and CDR2 is YSLEER in the germline V gene. V shed 3 bases, J shed 7 bases, and the junction held 7 bases outside the gene matches. CDR3 DNA: TGCGCCAGCAGCCAGGAATCAGGGGGCGGTGAAAAACTGTTTTTT. Its translation is CASSQESGGGEKLFF.

In this sample, this clone turned up a few times. The V call is TRBV7-2, the J call TRBJ2-3; TRBD1 might be the D (6 bases). CDR1 SGHTA and CDR2 FQGNSA come from the germline V gene. V gave up 5 bases and J gave up 5 bases, with 23 bases separating them. This CDR3 comprises 17 residues. The CDR3 DNA is TGTGCCAGCAGCCCACAAACAGGGACAATACGTATAGATACGCAGTATTTT. This sequence encodes CASSPQTGTIRIDTQYF. Based on the CDR3 plus reference TRBV7-2 and TRBJ2-3, the full variable domain is GAGVSQSPSNKVTEKGKDVELRCDPISGHTALYWYRQSLGQGLEFLIYFQGNSAPDKSGLPSDRFSAERTGGSVSTLTIQRTQQEDSAVYLCASSPQTGTIRIDTQYFGPGTRLTVL.

This clone was observed a handful of times. The chain couples TRBV23-1 to TRBJ2-3; TRBD2 is a possible D gene (7 bases). TRBV23-1 counts as an open reading frame of uncertain function. Trimming cost V 8 bases and J 0 bases, with 18 bases left between them. The length of the CDR3 is 16 residues. The CDR3 DNA follows: TGCGCCAGCCAGTTCGGGGGGCCTCCTAGCACAGATACGCAGTATTTT. Amino acids: CASQFGGPPSTDTQYF.

This clone appeared a few times. The gene calls are TRBV7-3 and TRBJ2-7; 12 bases are a match to TRBD2. After removal of 2 bases from V and 6 bases from J, the junction contained 11 bases not matched to a gene. The CDR3 runs 17 residues. CDR1 and CDR2 (germline): SGHTA, FQGTGA. DNA for the CDR3: TGTGCCAGCAGCTTAGGGGGACTAGCGGGTTCTTTGGGCGAGCAGTACTTC. This sequence encodes CASSLGGLAGSLGEQYF.

This chain links TRBV11-3 with TRBJ2-1; D may be TRBD1 (6 bases). The ends were cut back, 5 bases at V and 0 bases at J, with 20 bases in the middle. This CDR3 is 18 amino acids long. Germline V gene sequence: CDR1 SGHNT, CDR2 YENEEA. CDR3 protein: CASSKYTGPMSSYNEQFF. The CDR3 DNA reads TGTGCCAGCAGCAAATACACAGGGCCTATGAGCTCCTACAATGAGCAGTTCTTC.

The CDR3 sequence is CAWSRSSRDEQYF. CDR3 DNA: TGTGCCTGGAGCCGATCTTCCCGGGACGAGCAGTACTTC. The chain has TRBV30 and TRBJ2-7; no clear D. The CDR3 is 13 amino acids. V lost 3 bases to trimming and J lost 5 bases, with 14 bases between them. The germline V gene encodes CDR1 GTSNPN and CDR2 SVGIG (reference sequence).

The chain is built from TRBV5-1 and TRBJ1-1; D remains ambiguous. Trimming shortened V by 3 bases and J by 1 base, and 10 bases separated the two germline ends. This CDR3 is built from 14 residues. Germline values: CDR1 SGHRS, CDR2 YFSETQ. This chain's CDR3 is CASSWALGNTEAFF. CDR3 nucleotides: TGCGCCAGCAGCTGGGCTCTGGGGAACACTGAAGCTTTCTTT.

This clone was picked up a small number of times. This chain links TRBV2 with TRBJ2-3; TRBD2 is a possible D gene (5 bases). Germline-derived CDR1 and CDR2 are SNHLY and FYNNEI. With 4 bases removed from V and 1 base from J, the gap between germline ends came to 9 bases. The CDR3 has 14 residues. The CDR3 region has the DNA TGTGCCAGCAGTGGAGGACTGGGCACAGATACGCAGTATTTT. This translates into CASSGGLGTDTQYF.

The chain links TRBV15 to TRBJ2-1; D may be TRBD1 (6 bases). V was shortened by 4 bases and J by 5 bases, with 15 bases between the two germline ends. The CDR3 length is 15 residues. Looked up from germline, CDR1 is LNHNV and CDR2 is YYDKDF (reference sequence). In DNA, the CDR3 is TGTGCCACCAGCACACTTGGGGGCCGTAACAATGAGCAGTTCTTC. Encoded protein: CATSTLGGRNNEQFF.

The genes are TRBV30 and TRBJ2-7; TRBD1 might be the D (6 bases). Trimming removed 1 base at V and 5 bases at J, with 12 bases between. The CDR3 is 13 amino acids. Per germline, CDR1 GTSNPN and CDR2 SVGIG (reference sequence). The CDR3 here is CAWSAAGDHEQYF. The DNA of the CDR3 is TGTGCCTGGAGTGCGGCAGGGGACCACGAGCAGTACTTC.

The V gene is TRBV10-3, the J gene TRBJ2-7; D unresolved. The germline V gene encodes CDR1 ENHRY and CDR2 SYGVKD. The CDR3 consists of 14 residues. The ends were cut back, 1 base at V and 2 bases at J, with 9 bases in the middle. The CDR3 loop reads CAISEWAITYEQYF. The CDR3, as DNA: TGTGCCATCAGTGAGTGGGCCATTACCTACGAGCAGTACTTC.

The rearrangement joins TRBV4-1 to TRBJ2-5; weak D call: TRBD1 (5 bases). This CDR3 comprises 15 residues. V dropped 4 bases and J dropped 4 bases, with 16 bases sitting between them. Germline CDR1 reads MGHRA; CDR2 reads YSYEKL. CDR3 sequence: CASSRTQGFRETQYF. CDR3 DNA: TGCGCCAGCAGCCGAACGCAGGGATTCAGAGAGACCCAGTACTTC.

This clone was seen a few times. The chain is built from TRBV7-2 and TRBJ2-5, with D possibly TRBD2 on 5 matching bases. Germline CDR1 is SGHTA and CDR2 is FQGNSA. CDR3 length: 13 amino acids. The V and J ends lost 5 bases and 5 bases respectively, with 12 bases between them. CDR3 sequence reads: CASSRSGSETQYF. CDR3 in DNA: TGTGCCAGCAGCCGCTCGGGGTCTGAGACCCAGTACTTC.

V is TRBV4-3 and J is TRBJ1-4; D gene uncertain. CDR1 and CDR2 (germline): LGHNA, YSLEER. The ends were cut back, 2 bases at V and 8 bases at J, with 9 bases in the middle. This CDR3 has 13 amino acids. The CDR3 spells CASSQLSEEKLFF. CDR3 nucleotide sequence: TGCGCCAGCAGCCAACTGTCGGAGGAAAAACTGTTTTTT.

The gene calls are TRBV5-1 and TRBJ2-7, with 10 bases fitting TRBD2. The CDR3 is made up of 14 amino acids. CDR1 and CDR2 from the germline V gene are SGHRS and YFSETQ. V lost 2 bases, J lost 5 bases, and 4 bases stayed unmatched. The CDR3 is CASSFRGTSDEQYF. Here the CDR3 DNA reads TGCGCCAGCAGCTTCAGGGGGACTAGCGACGAGCAGTACTTC.

This clone was found a few times. The V and J genes are TRBV7-2 and TRBJ1-2; no definite D call. Trimming cost V 11 bases and J 0 bases, with 7 bases left between them. This CDR3 spans 11 amino acids. From germline, CDR1 is SGHTA and CDR2 FQGNSA. The CDR3: CARGANYGYTF. CDR3 DNA sequence: TGTGCCCGAGGAGCTAACTATGGCTACACCTTC.

This clone was seen a few times. This sequence joins TRBV6-1 and TRBJ2-1; D remains unclear. Trimming stripped 1 base from V and 0 bases from J, with 7 bases between. The CDR3 covers 15 residues. The germline gives CDR1 MNHNS, CDR2 SASEGT. CDR3 region: CASSEDPSSYNEQFF. The DNA for the CDR3 is TGTGCCAGCAGTGAAGATCCTAGCTCCTACAATGAGCAGTTCTTC.

This clone was found a few times. The V and J genes are TRBV29-1 and TRBJ1-5; D unresolved. In germline, CDR1 is SQVTM, CDR2 ANQGSEA. This CDR3 is built from 13 residues. V dropped 4 bases and J dropped 2 bases, with 9 bases sitting between them. CDR3 residues: CSVAFSGNQPQHF. The CDR3 coding sequence is TGCAGCGTTGCGTTTTCAGGCAATCAGCCCCAGCATTTT.

On this clone: Distinct nucleotide sequences in the sample also encode this CDR3. This chain connects TRBV9 to TRBJ2-1; a weak D match, TRBD1 (5 bases). This CDR3 comprises 15 residues. The V gene's germline CDR1 is SGDLS and CDR2 YYNGEE. The V end lost 2 bases, the J end lost 4 bases, and 13 bases lay between the germline ends. The CDR3 region has the DNA TGTGCCAGCAGCGTTGGACAAGGGTTGTACAATGAGCAGTTCTTC. Its translation: CASSVGQGLYNEQFF.

The rearrangement joins TRBV15 to TRBJ2-4, with TRBD2 as a possible D gene (6 bases). Germline CDR1 LNHNV, CDR2 YYDKDF (reference sequence). Trimming pared 0 bases from V and 4 bases from J, leaving 19 bases between. CDR3 length: 18 amino acids. The CDR3 here is CATSRDRQTEGMKNIQYF. The CDR3 bases are TGTGCCACCAGCAGAGATAGGCAAACGGAGGGGATGAAAAACATTCAGTACTTC.

The CDR3 loop is CASSQDVLGHLGRPYEQYF. The CDR3 DNA reads TGCGCCAGCAGCCAAGATGTTTTGGGACACCTGGGACGGCCCTACGAGCAGTACTTC. The V gene is TRBV4-3, the J gene TRBJ2-7, with D maybe TRBD1 (6 bases). Trimming pared 0 bases from V and 2 bases from J, leaving 23 bases between. The CDR3 spans 19 residues. CDR1 is LGHNA, CDR2 YSLEER, per germline.

A few counts support this clone. The rearrangement uses TRBV6-5 and TRBJ2-5; a possible D gene is TRBD1 (5 bases). Trimming took 7 bases from V and 4 from J, leaving 10 bases between them. The CDR3 runs to 12 residues. Germline CDR1 is MNHEY and CDR2 is SVGAGI. CDR3 DNA: TGTGCCAGCAAAGGGGCCATAGAGACCCAGTACTTC. This encodes CASKGAIETQYF.

The chain recombines TRBV9 with TRBJ2-7; no reliable D call. V was shortened by 0 bases and J by 6 bases, with 7 bases between the two germline ends. Germline V gene data show CDR1 as SGDLS and CDR2 as YYNGEE. The CDR3 runs 12 residues. The CDR3 region is CASSVDNSEQYF. CDR3 bases: TGTGCCAGCAGCGTAGATAACTCCGAGCAGTACTTC.

This clone was counted a few times. The J gene is TRBJ1-5, the V gene TRBV5-1; D call uncertain. Trimming pared 3 bases from V and 5 bases from J, leaving 9 bases between. CDR1 and CDR2 (germline): SGHRS, YFSETQ. The CDR3 has 13 residues. The CDR3 sequence: CASSSNSDQPQHF. The CDR3 region has the DNA TGCGCCAGCAGCTCGAACTCGGATCAGCCCCAGCATTTT.

The rearrangement joins TRBV4-1 to TRBJ2-5; tentatively, D is TRBD1 (5 bases). The germline V gene encodes CDR1 MGHRA and CDR2 YSYEKL. The CDR3 has 14 amino acids. Trimming removed 1 base from V and 1 base from J, with 7 bases in between. This CDR3 reads CASSQAGLQETQYF. DNA for the CDR3: TGCGCCAGCAGCCAAGCAGGGCTCCAAGAGACCCAGTACTTC.